This T cell receptor (beta chain) is from a study of CD8+CD57+ T cells in acquired aplastic anemia listed by TCRdb under 2018. For the study in its entirety: DNA extracted from sorted CD4+ and CD8+ cells had a mean of approximately 3.5 ug, with a range of about 0.2 to 30 ug. A CD8+CD57+ expansion meant a frequency higher than the mean frequency seen in healthy subjects.

Counted from cysteine to phenylalanine, this CDR3 has 16 amino acids. The DNA shown is the 48-base CDR3, in frame from base 1. Looking up the germline V gene (reference sequence) yields CDR1 SEHNR and CDR2 FQNEAQ. After removal of 5 bases from V and 2 bases from J, the junction retains 6 bases not matched to a gene. Expansion of CD8+CD57+ cells had been shown by flow cytometry in the patients chosen for sequencing. Severe acquired aplastic anemia was diagnosed in all patients according to International Study of Aplastic Anemia and Agranulocytosis and Camitta criteria. Patients had received no therapy at the time of blood sampling. The study deep-sequenced TCR repertoires of sorted CD4+ and CD8+ blood T cells from severe aplastic anemia patients and healthy subjects. In the USA, patient enrollment took place under clinicaltrials.gov protocols 00001620, 01623167, 00001397, 00071045, 00081523 and 00961064. Ficoll-Paque density gradient centrifugation was used to isolate peripheral blood mononuclear cells. Before DNA extraction, CD4+ and CD8+ T cells were sorted with FACS or magnetic beads.

As for this clonotype: What antigen it recognizes has not been identified. Qualities for individual bases were not recorded, and no much larger clone is one base off.

Results and caveats for the whole study, not just this receptor: Between patients and healthy controls, no significant difference in CD8+ Simpson's diversity was found (P=0.060). Although roughly 29 CD8+ CDR3 sequences were shared by patients and controls, these sequences appeared highly expressed in patients and within the immunodominant clones of patients.

Genomic DNA served as template for TCR beta VDJ combination and CDR3 sequence profiling. An Illumina HiSeq 2000 was the platform used for TCR repertoire sequencing. In the paper's pipeline: TRBV/TRBJ rearrangement plots, CDR3 size and DJ length profiles, and Simpson's diversity index were used to assess repertoires. The most abundant DNA sequence in the deep sequencing data was taken as the immunodominant clone. CDR3 amino acid sequences were checked for sharing between subjects and were compared against published repertoires and the VDJdb database. TCRdb reprocessing: public reads trimmed at Q25 with fastp, clones called with MiXCR, in-frame beta chains kept. Rows with one shared CDR3 protein collapse into an entry with the most common genes and DNA. The V and J calls follow TCRdb's processing rather than the paper's. This sample is represented by around 200,000 distinct CDR3 sequences; 63% of them were singletons. The ten biggest clones cover 42% of the sample.

The TCR was taken from a human donor with aplastic anemia. The sequence joins TRBV7-9 to TRBJ1-6, with TRBD1 identical over 7 junction bases. Sample: sorted CD4+, CD8+, or CD8+CD57+ T cells (not recorded which) from PBMCs. In nucleotide form, the sequence is TGTGCCAGCAGCCCGTGGACAGGAACCTATAATTCACCCCTCCACTTT. It specifies CASSPWTGTYNSPLHF.